These 2 T cell receptor beta chains originate from one sample sequenced in a study of T cell responses to AZD1222 COVID-19 vaccine. Here immunoSEQ multiplex PCR was the method, and the copy in TCRdb shows in-frame clones only, minus some. The sample records about 130,000 clones, approximately 83% being singletons. The sequencing here drew on peripheral blood, taken on day 0 of AZD1222 vaccination. The source is an adult in good health.

This clone occurred once. This sequence joins TRBV5-1 and TRBJ2-3; 7 nucleotides line up with TRBD2. The V segment lost 3 bases and the J segment 1 base; nucleotides outside the gene matches: 2. Germline V gene sequence: CDR1 SGHRS, CDR2 YFSETQ. This CDR3 has 14 residues. CDR3 nucleotides: TGCGCCAGCAGCTCTAGCGGCCGCACAGATACGCAGTATTTT. This sequence encodes CASSSSGRTDTQYF.

This chain uses TRBV30 with TRBJ1-6, with D tentatively TRBD1 (6 bases). Germline V gene lookup returns CDR1 GTSNPN and CDR2 SVGIG (reference sequence). The CDR3 spans 12 residues. V was trimmed by 4 bases and J by 5 bases, leaving 6 bases between them. CDR3 coding DNA: TGTGCCTGGAACAGGGATAATTCACCCCTCCACTTT. Amino acid sequence: CAWNRDNSPLHF.